The T cell receptor beta chain described here comes from a study of molecular identifiers for immune sequencing clone quantification (dated by TCRdb to between 2018 and 2020). Study-wide context: In a replicate experiment, RNA from roughly 21,000 or 96,000 naive CD8 T cells was split into five aliquots, four of which were sequenced. This methods study used CD8 T cells to benchmark TCR RNA copy counting and molecular-identifier clustering-based TCR repertoire sequencing (MIDCIRS).

What the work shows at the level of the full study, not this receptor alone: Modeling indicated 2.5 to 3.5 TCR RNA copies recovered per cell, compared with 9.5 to 10 by digital PCR, which implies a capture efficiency of approximately 29%. In CMV-specific effector cells, over 98% of molecules were held by clones above 20 RNA copies, whereas under 1% of molecules were held by such clones in naive cells. Even against a background of some 1 million naive CD8 T cells, spiked-in Jurkat TCR RNA amounting to a single cell's worth was reported to be detectable. Without barcode sub-clustering, chimeric consensus sequences inflated TCR diversity; chimeras reached as high as 47%. The naive libraries included spiked-in Jurkat TCR RNA (around 10 copies' worth), and this RNA is not part of the donor repertoire. The sizes of highly expanded clones could end up underestimated when identical TCR molecules share a barcode.

The library was made by PCR. The run used a NextSeq 500. Bulk TCR libraries were prepared as previously described, using TCR primers listed in Table S5. The Qiagen AllPrep DNA/RNA kit was used to purify total RNA. Before any analysis, reads coming from multiple sequencing runs of the same library were combined into one pool. The original methods were these. Reads were retained only if the reads had an exact TCR constant sequence, and the retained reads were trimmed to 150 nt and grouped according to their 12-nt molecular barcodes. Reads within each barcode group were sub-clustered using a 15% Levenshtein threshold, and quality-weighted consensus sequences were constructed for each RNA molecule. Non-functional sequences were filtered out, along with any lower-count sequence sitting one edit away from another sequence. On the basis of fitting two negative binomial distributions, barcode sub-clusters with fewer than 20% of the maximum read count were discarded. TCRdb applied fastp at Q25 and MiXCR to the public reads, then kept only in-frame beta chains. Rows are unified per CDR3 protein, each entry keeping the most common DNA and genes. V and J calls and clone size were set by TCRdb, not the authors. This sample comprises some 680,000 distinct CDR3 sequences, 25% of them detected only once. The ten largest clones take up about 0.84% of the sample.

This clonotype was detected many times. Its antigen remains undetermined. No base-level quality is on record; no much larger clone is a single base apart. Libraries of naive CD8 T cells were built from anywhere between roughly 17,000 and 1,000,000 sorted cells, with 10%, 30% or 50% of the purified RNA used. On a BD FACSAria II, naive CD8 T cells were FACS-sorted as CD8+CD4-CCR7+CD45RA+ and collected into RLT Plus buffer. To test detection sensitivity, Jurkat RNA equivalent to about eleven TCR copies was spiked into samples of roughly 18,000-1,000,000 naive CD8 T cells. Enrichment of CD8 T cells was performed with RosetteSep CD8+ T Cell Enrichment Cocktail and Ficoll-Paque, after which ACK red cell lysis was carried out. The CDR3, from cysteine to phenylalanine, totals 11 residues. Only CDR3 DNA remains: 33 bases, in frame from the first base. V sheds 4 bases and J sheds 3 bases, leaving 5 bases between their ends. From the germline V gene, CDR1 is SQVTM and CDR2 is ANQGSEA.

The receptor was derived from a human donor in good health. Some libraries in this study had Jurkat cell RNA spiked in. Sequences were obtained from naive CD8+ T cells from blood, with Jurkat cell RNA spiked in. The sample's cell subset or site label, in plain terms: FACS-sorted CD8+CD4-CCR7+CD45RA+ naive T cells. Recombination linked TRBV29-1 to TRBJ2-3; the D gene is not confidently resolved. The CDR3 region: CSVVETDTQYF. The nucleotide sequence is given as TGCAGCGTTGTGGAAACAGATACGCAGTATTTT.